The rows below give T cell receptor beta chains drawn from one sample of a study of T cells in localized non-small cell lung cancer. The table came from immunoSEQ multiplex PCR; TCRdb's copy has only in-frame clones and leaves some out. The data show 60,000 to 75,000 clones, more than 80% seen once. Sample: PBMCs, taken before any cancer treatment. Every receptor here comes from a man aged 40-75 years with stage II lung adenocarcinoma. Each CDR3 is given with its conserved first and last residue.

CDR3 protein: CSALTSTSSYEQYF
V gene: TRBV29-1

CDR3 protein: CASSVGQGRNHEQFF
V gene: TRBV11-3

CDR3 protein: CASSVRTAPGTDTQYF
V gene: TRBV9

CDR3 protein: CASRLQGDPSYNEQFF
V gene: TRBV28

CDR3 protein: CASSLVLGTDYEQYF
V gene: TRBV5-1

CDR3 protein: CASGRLAPTDTQYF
V gene: TRBV2

CDR3 protein: CASSQGREQGEQFF
V gene: TRBV4-2

CDR3 protein: CASSSLTARESNEKLFF
V gene: TRBV25-1

CDR3 protein: CASNPVGTQETQYF
V gene: TRBV6-5

CDR3 protein: CASSFWDTYEQYF
V gene: TRBV7-9

CDR3 protein: CASSLEGGLGNTEAFF
V gene: TRBV7-9

CDR3 protein: CASSLGSMLVPEAFF
V gene: TRBV5-1

CDR3 protein: CASSQGRTGTYEQYF
V gene: TRBV4-3

CDR3 protein: CASTLGTGSNTGELFF
V gene: TRBV2

CDR3 protein: CASSSRGTQYF
V gene: TRBV6-1

CDR3 protein: CASSFGTSGAYEQYF
V gene: TRBV7-2

CDR3 protein: CASSFPGQGYTEAFF
V gene: TRBV6-6

CDR3 protein: CASSQQGLSSYNEQFF
V gene: TRBV27

CDR3 protein: CASSISGGGEKLFF
V gene: TRBV19

CDR3 protein: CASSPPSRQNTGELFF
V gene: TRBV18

CDR3 protein: CASSFPSLASRQYF
V gene: TRBV11-2

CDR3 protein: CASSRWGNQPQHF
V gene: TRBV19

CDR3 protein: CAWTGLYGGYTF
V gene: TRBV30

CDR3 protein: CASSLPGGSPQETQYF
V gene: TRBV14

CDR3 protein: CASGLVTDGDTTNEKLFF
V gene: TRBV12-5

CDR3 protein: CASSAGTASGNTIYF
V gene: TRBV9

CDR3 protein: CASSFLGGSSPYEQYF
V gene: TRBV27

CDR3 protein: CASSLPAERGRNTDTQYF
V gene: TRBV9

CDR3 protein: CASSVAGGPYEQYF
V gene: TRBV2

CDR3 protein: CASSQAQGEAFF
V gene: TRBV6-1

CDR3 protein: CATSREGLAKNIQYF
V gene: TRBV15

CDR3 protein: CASTWQGVSEAFF
V gene: TRBV19

CDR3 protein: CASSQDLPSSLYNEQFF
V gene: TRBV4-1

CDR3 protein: CASSYLEGKAFF
V gene: TRBV6-5

CDR3 protein: CASSLSTGGMNTEAFF
V gene: TRBV27

CDR3 protein: CASSAAQGQETQYF
V gene: TRBV9

CDR3 protein: CASISGSGSTGELFF
V gene: TRBV7-9

CDR3 protein: CASSPLAGGPGDTQYF
V gene: TRBV5-1

CDR3 protein: CSVDGQGKYVNTEAFF
V gene: TRBV29-1

CDR3 protein: CASRSHHTGIGGYTF
V gene: TRBV6-5

CDR3 protein: CASGLAGVGSEQYF
V gene: TRBV12-5

CDR3 protein: CASSLTGDPNYGYTF
V gene: TRBV7-3

CDR3 protein: CASTPREGRQYF
V gene: TRBV2

CDR3 protein: CASHDRGGEKLFF
V gene: TRBV28